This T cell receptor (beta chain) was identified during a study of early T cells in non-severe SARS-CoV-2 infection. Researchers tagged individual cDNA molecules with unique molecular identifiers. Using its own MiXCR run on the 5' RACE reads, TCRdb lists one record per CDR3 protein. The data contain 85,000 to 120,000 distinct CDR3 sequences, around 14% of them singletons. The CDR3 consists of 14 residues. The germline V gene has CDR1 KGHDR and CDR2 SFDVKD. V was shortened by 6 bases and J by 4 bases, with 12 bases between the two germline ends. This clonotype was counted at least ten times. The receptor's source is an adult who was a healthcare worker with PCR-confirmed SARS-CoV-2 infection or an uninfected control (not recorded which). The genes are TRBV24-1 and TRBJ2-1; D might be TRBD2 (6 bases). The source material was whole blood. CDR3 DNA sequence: TGTGCCACCAGTTCGGGAGTGGGTTACAATGAGCAGTTCTTC. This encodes CATSSGVGYNEQFF.